This TCR beta chain appears in the sequencing data of a study of CD8 T cells in Susac syndrome. The authors reverse transcribed roughly 0.5 to 1 ug RNA with random hexamers. Amplification of TCR beta CDR3 by immunoSEQ multiplex PCR spanned 54 Vbeta and 13 Jbeta. TCRdb ran MiXCR on the immunoSEQ multiplex PCR reads and lists one entry per CDR3 protein. The sample holds 300,000 to 350,000 distinct CDR3 sequences, about 91% seen once. This CDR3 region has 13 residues. The germline V gene has CDR1 MNHNS and CDR2 SASEGT. The germline V and J ends were trimmed by 9 bases and 4 bases, with 15 bases remaining between them.

The TCR was taken from a human donor with multiple sclerosis. Sequencing input: CD4+ T cells from PBMCs. V is TRBV6-1 and J is TRBJ1-1, with D unclear. The CDR3 DNA is TGTGCCAGTTCCGGATTCGGGAGCACTGAAGCTTTCTTT. Its translation: CASSGFGSTEAFF.